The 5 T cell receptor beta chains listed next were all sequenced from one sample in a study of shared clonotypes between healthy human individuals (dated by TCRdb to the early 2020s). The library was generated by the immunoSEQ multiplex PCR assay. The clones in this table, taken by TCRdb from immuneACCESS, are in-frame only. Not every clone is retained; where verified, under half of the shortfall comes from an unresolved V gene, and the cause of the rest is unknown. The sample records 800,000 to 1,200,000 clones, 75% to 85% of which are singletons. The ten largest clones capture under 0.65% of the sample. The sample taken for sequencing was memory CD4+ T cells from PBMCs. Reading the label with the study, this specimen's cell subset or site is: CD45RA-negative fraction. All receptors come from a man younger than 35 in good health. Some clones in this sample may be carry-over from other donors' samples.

CDR3 residues: CASSYSGQGFDEQYF. The CDR3 region has the DNA TGTGCCAGCAGTTACTCGGGACAGGGGTTTGACGAGCAGTACTTC. The genes are TRBV6-6 and TRBJ2-7; the match to TRBD1 covers 10 bases. Germline lookup yields CDR1 MNHNY and CDR2 SVGAGI (reference sequence). V was pared by 0 bases and J by 5 bases, with 4 bases of the junction left unmatched. The CDR3 extends over 15 amino acids.

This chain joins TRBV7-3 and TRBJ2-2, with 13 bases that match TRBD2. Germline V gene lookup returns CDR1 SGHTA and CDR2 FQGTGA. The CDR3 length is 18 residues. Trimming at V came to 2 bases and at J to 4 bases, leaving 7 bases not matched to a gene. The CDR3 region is CASSLLGLAGAGTGELFF. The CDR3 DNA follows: TGTGCCAGCAGCTTATTAGGACTAGCGGGAGCAGGCACCGGGGAGCTGTTTTTT.

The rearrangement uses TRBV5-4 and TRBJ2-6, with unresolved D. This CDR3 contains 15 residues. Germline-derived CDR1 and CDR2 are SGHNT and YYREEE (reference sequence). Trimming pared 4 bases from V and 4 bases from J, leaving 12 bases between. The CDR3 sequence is CASSPPKTGANVLTF. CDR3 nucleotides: TGTGCCAGCAGCCCGCCCAAAACGGGGGCCAACGTCCTGACTTTC.

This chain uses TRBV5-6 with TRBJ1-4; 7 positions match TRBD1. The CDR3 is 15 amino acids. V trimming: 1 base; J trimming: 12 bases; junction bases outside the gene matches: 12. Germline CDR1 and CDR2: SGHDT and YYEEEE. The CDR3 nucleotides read TGTGCCAGCAGCTTGCGGACAGGTATAATCAGAGAACTGTTTTTT. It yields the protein CASSLRTGIIRELFF.

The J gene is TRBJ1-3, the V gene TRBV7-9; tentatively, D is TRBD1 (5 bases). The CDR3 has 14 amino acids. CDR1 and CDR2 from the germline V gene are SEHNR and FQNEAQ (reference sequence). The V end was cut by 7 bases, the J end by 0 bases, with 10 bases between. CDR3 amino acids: CASTTGTSGNTIYF. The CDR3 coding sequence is TGTGCCAGCACCACCGGGACCTCTGGAAACACCATATATTTT.